Each of the 20 T cell receptor beta chains below was sequenced from the same sample in a study of monozygotic twins with cystic fibrosis. Method: immunoSEQ multiplex PCR; TCRdb's copy keeps in-frame clones and lacks some. Of about 21,000 clones listed, 91% were seen once; the top ten hold 1.5% to 2%. Sample: blood. These receptors came from a girl aged 2 to 9 with cystic fibrosis.

The chain is built from TRBV11-2 and TRBJ2-7, with D unclear. The CDR3 covers 11 residues. Germline V gene lookup returns CDR1 SGHAT and CDR2 FQNNGV. Trimming left V 3 bases short and J 5 bases short, with 5 bases between. CDR3 sequence reads: CASSFRHEQYF. CDR3 nucleotides: TGTGCCAGCAGCTTTCGTCACGAGCAGTACTTC.

The CDR3: CASSLVGNTIYF. CDR3 DNA sequence: TGTGCCAGCAGCTTAGTAGGAAACACCATATATTTT. V and J are TRBV7-6 and TRBJ1-3, with D uncertain. With 1 base removed from V and 4 bases from J, the gap between germline ends came to 2 bases. Germline V gene lookup returns CDR1 SGHVS and CDR2 FNYEAQ. The CDR3 is made up of 12 amino acids.

The V and J genes are TRBV19 and TRBJ1-4, with D perhaps TRBD1 (5 bases). Germline CDR1 reads LNHDA; CDR2 reads SQIVND (reference sequence). CDR3 length: 18 residues. V lost 7 bases to trimming and J lost 0 bases, with 21 bases between them. Written as DNA, the CDR3 is TGTGCCAGTACCTCCCTTTACCTACAGGATCCAACTAATGAAAAACTGTTTTTT. Protein product: CASTSLYLQDPTNEKLFF.

The V call is TRBV7-9, the J call TRBJ1-6; 9 nucleotides line up with TRBD1. In germline, CDR1 is SEHNR, CDR2 FQNEAQ (reference sequence). Unmatched junction bases numbered 11, after V lost 2 bases and J lost 9 bases. This CDR3 region has 17 residues. CDR3 loop: CASSLFSPGQGRSPLHF. Here the CDR3 DNA reads TGTGCCAGCAGCTTATTTAGCCCGGGACAGGGTCGTTCACCCCTCCACTTT.

The rearrangement links TRBV5-4 to TRBJ2-5, with D possibly being TRBD1 or TRBD2 (5 bases each). The ends were cut back, 2 bases at V and 2 bases at J, with 13 bases in the middle. In germline, CDR1 is SGHNT, CDR2 YYREEE (reference sequence). The CDR3 is 15 residues long. The CDR3 DNA reads TGTGCCAGCAGCTTTGAGGGGTTGGGGCAAGAGACCCAGTACTTC. Protein product: CASSFEGLGQETQYF.

This clone has a single count. The CDR3 DNA reads TGTGCCAGCAGTCCCCTATTGACTAGCACAGATACGCAGTATTTT. This translates into CASSPLLTSTDTQYF. This sequence joins TRBV28 and TRBJ2-3; D remains unclear. The CDR3 sequence is 15 residues long. Germline CDR1 reads MDHEN; CDR2 reads SYDVKM. V dropped 5 bases and J dropped 0 bases, with 12 bases sitting between them.

This chain joins TRBV28 and TRBJ2-1; D possibly uses TRBD1 or TRBD2 (5 bases each). The germline CDR1 and CDR2 sequences are MDHEN and SYDVKM. This CDR3 spans 11 amino acids. V lost 5 bases and J lost 7, with 6 bases in between. The CDR3 spells CASSGGNEQFF. The CDR3 DNA is TGTGCCAGCAGTGGGGGAAATGAGCAGTTCTTC.

CDR3: CSVAQWGTGRTDTQYF. For the CDR3, the DNA is TGCAGCGTTGCCCAGTGGGGGACAGGGCGCACAGATACGCAGTATTTT. J is TRBJ2-3 and V is TRBV29-1; 9 bases align to TRBD1. The CDR3 has 16 residues. Germline CDR1 and CDR2: SQVTM and ANQGSEA. The V segment lost 4 bases and the J segment 1 base; nucleotides outside the gene matches: 9.

The chain combines TRBV19 with TRBJ1-5; D is unclear. From germline, CDR1 is LNHDA and CDR2 SQIVND (reference sequence). The CDR3 runs 12 residues. V was pared by 6 bases and J by 5 bases, with 8 bases between. CDR3 protein: CASRFTDQPQHF. The CDR3 DNA is TGTGCCAGTAGATTTACCGATCAGCCCCAGCATTTT.

The CDR3 spells CASNPLPGTEYEQYF. In DNA, the CDR3 is TGTGCCAGCAATCCACTTCCCGGGACGGAATACGAGCAGTACTTC. The J gene is TRBJ2-7, the V gene TRBV6-1; D could derive from TRBD1 or TRBD2 (5 bases each). This CDR3 is built from 15 residues. V lost 7 bases, J lost 4 bases, and 20 bases lay in between. The germline gives CDR1 MNHNS, CDR2 SASEGT.

CDR3 sequence reads: CASSSGTSGRANEQFF. CDR3 DNA sequence: TGTGCCAGCAGTTCCGGGACTAGCGGGAGGGCCAATGAGCAGTTCTTC. The chain joins TRBV27 to TRBJ2-1; TRBD2 matches at 16 bases. With 4 bases clipped from V and 6 bases from J, the junction kept 3 bases outside the gene matches. Germline lookup yields CDR1 MNHEY and CDR2 SMNVEV (reference sequence). This CDR3 is built from 16 residues.

V usage is TRBV4-3 and J usage is TRBJ2-7; 8 bases are a match to TRBD1. Germline lookup yields CDR1 LGHNA and CDR2 YSLEER. V lost 0 bases, J lost 5 bases, and 9 bases stayed unmatched. The CDR3 is 16 residues long. The CDR3 loop is CASSQDSGQGSHEQYF. CDR3 DNA: TGCGCCAGCAGCCAAGATTCCGGACAGGGAAGCCACGAGCAGTACTTC.

The chain uses TRBV4-1 and TRBJ2-1; D may be TRBD2 (6 bases). V lost 0 bases and J 5 bases, leaving 26 bases between the germline ends. The CDR3 is 20 amino acids. The V gene's germline CDR1 is MGHRA and CDR2 YSYEKL. The CDR3 loop reads CASSQESGWAGTPRNNEQFF. CDR3 nucleotide sequence: TGCGCCAGCAGCCAAGAGTCCGGGTGGGCCGGGACTCCGAGGAACAATGAGCAGTTCTTC.

The chain recombines TRBV2 with TRBJ1-1; TRBD1 aligns across 8 bases. V gave up 6 bases and J gave up 6 bases; unmatched junction bases: 9. The CDR3 runs to 14 residues. Germline lookup yields CDR1 SNHLY and CDR2 FYNNEI. The DNA for the CDR3 is TGTGCCAGCAGCTCGACAGGGGTCTCGGCTGAAGCTTTCTTT. The encoded protein is CASSSTGVSAEAFF.

The genes are TRBV7-9 and TRBJ2-5; a weak D match, TRBD2 (6 bases). V was cut by 2 bases and J by 4 bases, with 17 bases left in between. In germline, CDR1 is SEHNR, CDR2 FQNEAQ (reference sequence). This CDR3 contains 16 residues. CDR3: CASSLWRAYSGETQYF. CDR3 bases: TGTGCCAGCAGCTTATGGAGGGCATACTCGGGAGAGACCCAGTACTTC.

This clone has just one count. CDR3 in DNA: TGTGCCAGCTTGGCATGGAGGGGAGAGGGCACTGAAGCTTTCTTT. Its translation is CASLAWRGEGTEAFF. The chain has TRBV28 and TRBJ1-1; TRBD1 is a possible D gene (5 bases). Trimming took 8 bases from V and 4 from J, leaving 20 bases between them. The CDR3 runs to 15 residues. Germline CDR1 and CDR2: MDHEN and SYDVKM.

The chain recombines TRBV18 with TRBJ2-7; D could derive from TRBD1 or TRBD2 (5 bases each). This CDR3 is built from 13 residues. V lost 4 bases, J lost 5 bases, and 12 bases lay in between. Germline V CDR1 and CDR2: KGHSH, LQKENI. The CDR3 DNA reads as TGTGCCAGCTCACTGGGACCCGGCAACGAGCAGTACTTC. Amino acid sequence: CASSLGPGNEQYF.

DNA for the CDR3: TGTGCCAGCACAGGGGCAAGGGGCACAGATACGCAGTATTTT. Protein: CASTGARGTDTQYF. J is TRBJ2-3 and V is TRBV7-2; TRBD1 is a possible D gene (6 bases). The CDR3 runs to 14 residues. V lost 7 bases and J lost 1, with 12 bases in between. Germline values: CDR1 SGHTA, CDR2 FQGNSA.

The chain is built from TRBV29-1 and TRBJ1-2; D remains unclear. Trimming pared 7 bases from V and 6 bases from J, leaving 12 bases between. This CDR3 region has 11 residues. The germline gives CDR1 SQVTM, CDR2 ANQGSEA. The DNA of the CDR3 is TGCAGCGGCCTGGGTGCAGATGGCTACACCTTC. Translating it yields CSGLGADGYTF.

The V call is TRBV6-1, the J call TRBJ2-7, with D perhaps TRBD1 or TRBD2 (5 bases each). The V end was cut by 2 bases, the J end by 0 bases, with 8 bases between. Germline V gene sequence: CDR1 MNHNS, CDR2 SASEGT. This CDR3 contains 14 residues. This chain's CDR3 is CASSESGSSYEQYF. DNA for the CDR3: TGTGCCAGCAGTGAATCAGGGAGCTCCTACGAGCAGTACTTC.